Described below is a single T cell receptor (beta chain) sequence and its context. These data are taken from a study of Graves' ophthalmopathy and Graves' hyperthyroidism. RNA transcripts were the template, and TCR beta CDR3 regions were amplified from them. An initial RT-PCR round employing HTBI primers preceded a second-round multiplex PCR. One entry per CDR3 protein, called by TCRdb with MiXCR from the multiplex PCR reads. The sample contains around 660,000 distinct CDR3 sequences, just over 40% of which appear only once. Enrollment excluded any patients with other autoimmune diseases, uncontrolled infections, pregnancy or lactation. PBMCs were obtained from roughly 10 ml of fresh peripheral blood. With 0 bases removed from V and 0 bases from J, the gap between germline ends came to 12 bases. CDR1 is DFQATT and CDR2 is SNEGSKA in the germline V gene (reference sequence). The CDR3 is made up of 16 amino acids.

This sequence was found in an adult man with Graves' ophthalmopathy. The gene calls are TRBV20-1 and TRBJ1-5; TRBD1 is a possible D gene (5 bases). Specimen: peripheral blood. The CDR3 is CSARDRQGYSNQPQHF. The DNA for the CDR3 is TGCAGTGCTAGAGATCGCCAGGGATATAGCAATCAGCCCCAGCATTTT.